Presented here are 10 T cell receptor beta chains from one specimen sequenced in a study of Japanese encephalitis immunity and Zika vaccine responses. For 5 to 6 days, PBMCs labeled with CFSE were cultured with peptide pools at approximately 1 ug/mL each. Proliferating CD4 T cells were sorted unfixed as live CD56-CD19-CD16-CD3+CD4+ CFSE-low cells. MiXCR, run by TCRdb on the 5' RACE reads, gives a single entry per CDR3 protein. The sample carries more than 100 distinct CDR3 sequences, around 3% recorded once. The source was antigen-activated CD4+ T cells from blood, cultured, collected during a Zika inactivated vaccine study. Source of these receptors: an adult man who received an inactivated Zika virus vaccine.

Sample share makes this clonotype hyperexpanded. The J gene is TRBJ2-3, the V gene TRBV20-1; D is ambiguous. This CDR3 is 14 amino acids long. Germline CDR1 DFQATT, CDR2 SNEGSKA (reference sequence). The V end lost 6 bases, the J end lost 4 bases, and 17 bases lay between the germline ends. The CDR3 spells CSAVDPRAADTQYF. CDR3 in DNA: TGCAGTGCCGTTGATCCCAGAGCCGCAGATACGCAGTATTTT.

This clonotype is termed large (0.1 to 1%). The chain couples TRBV20-1 to TRBJ2-1; D is possibly TRBD2 (6 bases). This CDR3 is built from 14 residues. Trimming cost V 5 bases and J 1 base, with 12 bases left between them. Germline V lookup: CDR1 DFQATT, CDR2 SNEGSKA (reference sequence). CDR3: CSAVIAASYNEQFF. In DNA, the CDR3 is TGCAGTGCTGTAATAGCGGCATCCTACAATGAGCAGTTCTTC.

This clonotype is classed as large. J is TRBJ2-1 and V is TRBV12-3 or TRBV12-4, with 8 bases aligning to TRBD1. This CDR3 comprises 13 residues. V gave up 7 bases and J gave up 7 bases; unmatched junction bases: 6. The CDR3 sequence is CASNRQGSNEQFF. CDR3 nucleotides: TGTGCCAGCAATAGACAGGGGAGTAATGAGCAGTTCTTC.

J is TRBJ2-3 and V is TRBV6-2 or TRBV6-3, with TRBD2 matching over 9 bases. Trimming cost V 2 bases and J 6 bases; bases outside gene matches: 9. The CDR3 runs 16 residues. CDR1 MNHEY and CDR2 SVGEGT come from the germline V gene. In nucleotides, the CDR3 is TGTGCCAGCAGTTACCCTAGCGGGGCCACCCTCGATACGCAGTATTTT. It specifies CASSYPSGATLDTQYF.

By share, this clonotype ranks as large. V usage is TRBV12-5 and J usage is TRBJ1-1; D unclear. Germline V lookup: CDR1 LGHNT, CDR2 FRNRAP. The CDR3 spans 11 residues. Trimming took 2 bases from V and 8 from J, leaving 6 bases between them. Here the CDR3 DNA reads TGTGCTAGTGGTTTGTTCGGGGAAGCTTTCTTT. It translates to CASGLFGEAFF. Looking up the rest from reference TRBV12-5 and TRBJ1-1 gives the full variable domain: DARVTQTPRHKVTEMGQEVTMRCQPILGHNTVFWYRQTMMQGLELLAYFRNRAPLDDSGMPKDRFSAEMPDATLATLKIQPSEPRDSAVYFCASGLFGEAFFGQGTRLTVV.

This clonotype is large by share. The chain links TRBV19 to TRBJ1-2; D is uncertain. V lost 4 bases to trimming and J lost 3 bases, with 9 bases between them. The CDR3 has 13 amino acids. Germline V CDR1 and CDR2: LNHDA, SQIVND (reference sequence). The CDR3 DNA follows: TGTGCCAGTAGTAATGGCTGGGACTATGGCTACACCTTC. Translating it yields CASSNGWDYGYTF.

By its share, this clonotype is large. The chain links TRBV19 to TRBJ2-4, with D possibly matching TRBD2 (5 bases). Germline V lookup: CDR1 LNHDA, CDR2 SQIVND (reference sequence). V lost 5 bases to trimming and J lost 5 bases, with 25 bases between them. CDR3 length: 18 residues. For the CDR3, the DNA is TGTGCCAGTAGTCTTCGGGGTGCTTCTGCTTCTGCCGAAAACATTCAGTACTTC. This sequence encodes CASSLRGASASAENIQYF. The entire variable domain, with the rest obtained from reference TRBV19 and TRBJ2-4, is as follows: DGGITQSPKYLFRKEGQNVTLSCEQNLNHDAMYWYRQDPGQGLRLIYYSQIVNDFQKGDIAEGYSVSREKKESFPLTVTSAQKNPTAFYLCASSLRGASASAENIQYFGAGTRLSVL.

By its share, this clonotype is large. V gene TRBV6-5 combines with J gene TRBJ1-6; D is undetermined. V lost 3 bases and J lost 7, with 19 bases in between. The germline V gene encodes CDR1 MNHEY and CDR2 SVGAGI. The CDR3 runs to 17 residues. The CDR3 bases are TGTGCCAGCAGTTATCTTGGTTTGCGGCAGAAAAATTCACCCCTCCACTTT. Translated: CASSYLGLRQKNSPLHF.

Relative to its sample, this clonotype is hyperexpanded. The chain is built from TRBV4-3 and TRBJ2-2; D not resolved. Per the germline V gene, CDR1 is LGHNA and CDR2 is YSLEER. The CDR3 runs 16 residues. V lost 1 base to trimming and J lost 0 bases, with 9 bases between them. CDR3 loop: CASSQGPSANTGELFF. CDR3 DNA: TGCGCCAGCAGCCAAGGGCCGTCCGCGAACACCGGGGAGCTGTTTTTT.

This clonotype qualifies as large (0.1 to 1%). This chain links TRBV7-9 with TRBJ1-4, with D tentatively TRBD1 (5 bases). With 1 base removed from V and 5 bases from J, the gap between germline ends came to 23 bases. The germline V gene encodes CDR1 SEHNR and CDR2 FQNEAQ (reference sequence). CDR3 length: 19 residues. CDR3 nucleotides: TGTGCCAGCAGCTTAGTTTCTCTACGACGGGGGTCAAAAAATGAAAAACTGTTTTTT. Protein: CASSLVSLRRGSKNEKLFF.